The next 10 T cell receptor beta chains were all read from a single sample in a study of blood T cell repertoires in COVID-19. The method was immunoSEQ multiplex PCR; TCRdb's version includes in-frame clones alone and lacks a portion of them. The table records some 150,000 clones, about 82% of them present only once. Sequencing used peripheral blood. These receptors all stem from a woman aged 60-75 years with acute or convalescent COVID-19.

The chain couples TRBV13 to TRBJ2-1; 12 bases line up with TRBD2. Germline V gene sequence: CDR1 PRHDT, CDR2 FYEKMQ (reference sequence). V gave up 3 bases and J gave up 0 bases; unmatched junction bases: 3. The CDR3 consists of 17 residues. The CDR3 reads CASSFLAGGSSYNEQFF. The CDR3 DNA reads as TGTGCCAGCAGCTTCCTAGCGGGGGGGAGCTCCTACAATGAGCAGTTCTTC.

The gene calls are TRBV9 and TRBJ2-5, with 13 positions matching TRBD2. The V gene end was trimmed by 0 bases and the J gene end by 5 bases; junction bases not matched to a gene: 4. CDR3 length: 16 residues. Germline CDR1 SGDLS, CDR2 YYNGEE. This CDR3 reads CASSVGTSGGTETQYF. CDR3 in DNA: TGTGCCAGCAGCGTAGGGACTAGCGGGGGTACGGAGACCCAGTACTTC.

This chain connects TRBV12-3 or TRBV12-4 to TRBJ1-3, with D possibly matching TRBD1 (5 bases). The ends were cut back, 9 bases at V and 4 bases at J, with 13 bases in the middle. The CDR3 sequence is 13 residues long. The chain's CDR3 is CASYSDMGNTIYF. The CDR3 bases are TGTGCCAGTTACTCGGACATGGGAAACACCATATATTTT.

This sequence joins TRBV7-8 and TRBJ1-5, with a tentative D call TRBD1 (5 bases). Per the germline V gene, CDR1 is SGHVS and CDR2 is FQNEAQ. This CDR3 region has 22 residues. V was trimmed by 6 bases and J by 5 bases, leaving 38 bases between them. CDR3 DNA sequence: TGTGCCAGCAGTTCCAAGAGGGTGGGACTCTTTCCGAGGTCCCCCTCTGATCAGCCCCAGCATTTT. Translated: CASSSKRVGLFPRSPSDQPQHF.

The chain carries TRBV7-9 and TRBJ2-1, with 12 bases matching TRBD2. This CDR3 is built from 19 residues. The junction had 11 bases not matched to a gene; V was cut back by 5 bases and J by 0 bases. The germline V gene has CDR1 SEHNR and CDR2 FQNEAQ (reference sequence). The CDR3 sequence: CASSHGLAGFKSSYNEQFF. The CDR3 DNA is TGTGCCAGCAGCCATGGACTAGCGGGGTTTAAGAGCTCCTACAATGAGCAGTTCTTC. The whole variable domain, filled in from reference TRBV7-9 and TRBJ2-1, reads DTGVSQNPRHKITKRGQNVTFRCDPISEHNRLYWYRQTLGQGPEFLTYFQNEAQLEKSRLLSDRFSAERPKGSFSTLEIQRTEQGDSAMYLCASSHGLAGFKSSYNEQFFGPGTRLTVL.

The rearrangement joins TRBV7-2 to TRBJ2-2; D may be TRBD1 (5 bases). Germline V CDR1 and CDR2: SGHTA, FQGNSA. The CDR3 length is 12 residues. V lost 5 bases and J lost 7, with 8 bases in between. As DNA, the CDR3 is TGTGCCAGCAGCCCCAGGGTCGGGGAGCTGTTTTTT. This encodes CASSPRVGELFF.

CDR3 loop: CASSPLGQGVSNEQFF. CDR3 sequence (DNA): TGTGCCAGCAGTCCGCTTGGGCAGGGGGTCTCCAATGAGCAGTTCTTC. J is TRBJ2-1 and V is TRBV27; 7 bases agree with TRBD1. J was trimmed by 6 bases and V by 5 bases; bases with no gene match: 13. The germline V gene has CDR1 MNHEY and CDR2 SMNVEV (reference sequence). The CDR3 runs to 16 residues.

The rearrangement uses TRBV5-4 and TRBJ2-2, with 7 bases fitting TRBD2. V lost 4 bases, J lost 4 bases, and 4 bases stayed unmatched. Per the germline V gene, CDR1 is SGHNT and CDR2 is YYREEE (reference sequence). CDR3 length equals 14 residues. The CDR3 coding sequence is TGTGCCAGCAGCCGGGGGGAGGTCACCGGGGAGCTGTTTTTT. This encodes CASSRGEVTGELFF.

V is TRBV30 and J is TRBJ2-7; 7 nucleotides match TRBD1. CDR3 size: 13 residues. V was clipped by 5 bases and J by 9 bases; unmatched bases: 13. Looked up from germline, CDR1 is GTSNPN and CDR2 is SVGIG (reference sequence). As DNA, the CDR3 is TGTGCCTGGTCCCGGGACAGTTTTGTTGGGCAGTACTTC. Protein product: CAWSRDSFVGQYF.

The V and J genes are TRBV5-1 and TRBJ2-5; TRBD1 aligns across 7 bases. CDR1 SGHRS and CDR2 YFSETQ come from the germline V gene. This CDR3 region has 14 residues. V shed 4 bases and J 1 base; nucleotides not matched to a gene: 4. In DNA, the CDR3 is TGCGCCAGCAGCCCGGGACAGCCCCAAGAGACCCAGTACTTC. This gives the protein CASSPGQPQETQYF.